The 6 T cell receptor beta chains presented below share a single source sample, sequenced in a study of blood T cell repertoires in COVID-19. Clones were sequenced by immunoSEQ multiplex PCR, and TCRdb holds only the in-frame ones, with some missing. Here the sample spans tens of thousands of clones, 85% to 90% being singletons. The specimen sequenced was PBMCs or T cells enriched from blood (not recorded which). These receptors were collected from a woman in her 40s who had recovered from COVID-19.

The chain couples TRBV19 to TRBJ1-1, with 12 bases fitting TRBD1. This CDR3 has 16 residues. After removal of 5 bases from V and 4 bases from J, the junction contained 8 bases not matched to a gene. Germline loops: CDR1 LNHDA, CDR2 SQIVND (reference sequence). The CDR3 is CASSPRDRGRGTEAFF. Written as DNA, the CDR3 is TGTGCCAGTAGTCCCCGGGACAGGGGGCGCGGCACTGAAGCTTTCTTT.

V is TRBV1 and J is TRBJ2-2; the table's D call TRBD2 went unverified against the DNA. TRBV1 is a pseudogene. This CDR3 is built from 15 residues. CDR3 residues: CTSSQVPGNTGELFF. The CDR3 bases are TGCACCAGCAGCCAAGTTCCGGGTAACACCGGGGAGCTGTTTTTT.

The chain joins TRBV5-1 to TRBJ2-5; 7 nucleotides line up with TRBD2. Germline CDR1 SGHRS, CDR2 YFSETQ. J gave up 5 bases and V 3 bases, and 7 bases lay outside the gene matches. The CDR3 contains 14 residues. Here the CDR3 reads CASSSRGGSETQYF. The CDR3 coding sequence is TGCGCCAGCAGCTCGCGCGGGGGTTCGGAGACCCAGTACTTC.

This chain joins TRBV19 and TRBJ1-5; no reliable D call. V was clipped by 5 bases and J by 3 bases, with 14 bases between them. The germline gives CDR1 LNHDA, CDR2 SQIVND (reference sequence). The CDR3 extends over 15 amino acids. The CDR3 is CASSEEGSFNQPQHF. Here the CDR3 DNA reads TGTGCCAGTAGTGAGGAGGGATCGTTCAATCAGCCCCAGCATTTT.

This chain links TRBV6-5 with TRBJ2-2; unclear D gene. V lost 2 bases to trimming and J lost 0 bases, with 7 bases between them. The CDR3 runs 15 residues. Germline V gene lookup returns CDR1 MNHEY and CDR2 SVGAGI. CDR3 coding DNA: TGTGCCAGCAGTTACATCGGGTCGAACACCGGGGAGCTGTTTTTT. The encoded protein is CASSYIGSNTGELFF.

The chain has TRBV5-1 and TRBJ2-7, with 9 bases fitting TRBD1. The CDR3 has 15 amino acids. Per germline, CDR1 SGHRS and CDR2 YFSETQ. Trimming at V came to 3 bases and at J to 3 bases, leaving 7 bases not matched to a gene. The CDR3 region is CASSSVQGAFYEQYF. The CDR3 DNA reads TGCGCCAGCAGCTCGGTACAGGGGGCGTTCTACGAGCAGTACTTC.